The next 29 T cell receptor beta chains were all read from a single sample in a study of blood T cell repertoires in COVID-19. The table came from immunoSEQ multiplex PCR; TCRdb's copy has only in-frame clones and leaves some out. The repertoire includes 150,000 to 200,000 clones, 65% to 85% of them detected once, and 6% sits in the top ten. The specimen was PBMCs or T cells enriched from blood (not recorded which). The receptor source for this set is a middle-aged man who had recovered from COVID-19.

J is TRBJ2-1 and V is TRBV28; no definite D call. The CDR3 is 16 amino acids. Germline V gives CDR1 MDHEN, CDR2 SYDVKM. The V and J ends lost 2 bases and 0 bases respectively, with 11 bases between them. CDR3 DNA sequence: TGTGCCAGCAGTTTACTGTCCCTCGGCTCCTACAATGAGCAGTTCTTC. This gives the protein CASSLLSLGSYNEQFF.

J is TRBJ1-1 and V is TRBV5-4; TRBD1 might be the D (5 bases). Deletions cut 0 bases from V and 1 base from J, with 10 bases between. Germline CDR1 SGHNT, CDR2 YYREEE (reference sequence). The CDR3 is 15 amino acids. This CDR3 is CASSLDFGGNTEAFF. The DNA of the CDR3 is TGTGCCAGCAGCTTGGATTTCGGGGGGAACACTGAAGCTTTCTTT.

V gene TRBV9 combines with J gene TRBJ1-3; 9 bases fit TRBD1. The CDR3 covers 15 residues. CDR1 is SGDLS, CDR2 YYNGEE, per germline. J was trimmed by 8 bases and V by 4 bases; bases with no gene match: 10. The chain's CDR3 is CASSPRDRDGYTIYF. The CDR3 DNA is TGTGCCAGCAGCCCCCGGGACAGGGACGGGTACACCATATATTTT.

To note about this clone: Distinct nucleotide sequences in the sample also encode this CDR3. The chain couples TRBV5-1 to TRBJ1-6; unclear D gene. This CDR3 is built from 14 residues. The V end lost 1 base, the J end lost 5 bases, and 7 bases lay between the germline ends. The germline CDR1 and CDR2 sequences are SGHRS and YFSETQ. The CDR3 DNA sequence: TGCGCCAGCAGCTTGCCAGAAGATAATTCACCCCTCCACTTT. Amino acid sequence: CASSLPEDNSPLHF.

The chain is built from TRBV29-1 and TRBJ1-1; D gene ambiguous. CDR3 size: 10 residues. V shed 6 bases and J shed 11 bases, with 13 bases lying between them. Germline V gives CDR1 SQVTM, CDR2 ANQGSEA. CDR3 DNA sequence: TGCAGCGTGACCGAGCCCGGGGCTTTCTTT. Amino acid sequence: CSVTEPGAFF. Drawing the rest from reference TRBV29-1 and TRBJ1-1, the complete variable domain is SAVISQKPSRDICQRGTSLTIQCQVDSQVTMMFWYRQQPGQSLTLIATANQGSEATYESGFVIDKFPISRPNLTFSTLTVSNMSPEDSSIYLCSVTEPGAFFGQGTRLTVV.

The chain has TRBV6-5 and TRBJ1-5; 7 bases line up with TRBD1. The ends lost 5 bases at V and 6 bases at J; junction bases unmatched: 10. Germline assignment: CDR1 MNHEY and CDR2 SVGAGI. This CDR3 has 15 amino acids. The CDR3 reads CASSPTGAFGQPQHF. For the CDR3, the DNA is TGTGCCAGCAGTCCCACAGGGGCTTTTGGTCAGCCCCAGCATTTT.

The genes are TRBV10-3 and TRBJ2-1, with unresolved D. V was trimmed by 0 bases and J by 4 bases, leaving 16 bases between them. CDR3 length: 17 residues. Germline V lookup: CDR1 ENHRY, CDR2 SYGVKD. CDR3 residues: CAISESAWASSYNEQFF. In DNA, the CDR3 is TGTGCCATCAGTGAGTCGGCGTGGGCTTCATCATACAATGAGCAGTTCTTC.

This chain joins TRBV2 and TRBJ2-3, with D unclear. V dropped 1 base and J dropped 11 bases, with 10 bases sitting between them. The CDR3 runs 12 residues. Germline V CDR1 and CDR2: SNHLY, FYNNEI. The CDR3 reads CASSEDKSRQYF. The CDR3 nucleotides are TGTGCCAGCAGTGAAGATAAGTCGAGGCAGTATTTT.

The chain carries TRBV5-1 and TRBJ2-1, with D possibly matching TRBD2 (5 bases). This CDR3 region has 15 residues. V was trimmed by 4 bases and J by 3 bases, leaving 14 bases between them. Germline V lookup: CDR1 SGHRS, CDR2 YFSETQ. This CDR3 reads CASSLDGEYYNEQFF. CDR3 in DNA: TGCGCCAGCAGCCTTGATGGGGAGTACTACAATGAGCAGTTCTTC.

This chain joins TRBV3-1 (or the pseudogene TRBV3-2) and TRBJ2-7, with 9 bases fitting TRBD1. Losses at the gene ends were 0 bases for V and 4 bases for J; bases not matched to a gene: 1. The CDR3 length is 14 residues. Germline CDR1 LGHDT, CDR2 YNNKEL (reference sequence). This CDR3 is CASSQEGQGYEQYF. The CDR3 DNA sequence: TGTGCCAGCAGCCAAGAGGGACAGGGATACGAGCAGTACTTC.

CDR3 sequence reads: CASSQAAQGYGYTF. The CDR3 DNA reads as TGTGCCAGCAGCCAGGCGGCCCAGGGCTATGGCTACACCTTC. The chain combines TRBV3-1 (or the pseudogene TRBV3-2) with TRBJ1-2, with D possibly matching TRBD1 (5 bases). With 3 bases removed from V and 4 bases from J, the gap between germline ends came to 12 bases. Germline CDR1 LGHDT, CDR2 YNNKEL (reference sequence). The CDR3 covers 14 residues.

This chain links TRBV5-4 with TRBJ1-1; the D is unclear. Trimming cost V 4 bases and J 6 bases, with 13 bases left between them. Germline loops: CDR1 SGHNT, CDR2 YYREEE (reference sequence). The length of the CDR3 is 13 residues. The CDR3 DNA follows: TGTGCCAGCAGCAGCCCCGGGGTGGCTGAAGCTTTCTTT. Amino acids: CASSSPGVAEAFF.

This chain connects TRBV5-1 to TRBJ2-3, with D perhaps matching TRBD2 (6 bases). V lost 6 bases to trimming and J lost 0 bases, with 14 bases between them. CDR1 and CDR2 from the germline V gene are SGHRS and YFSETQ. The CDR3 extends over 15 amino acids. The CDR3 DNA is TGCGCCAGCACCCTGGGAGGCTCTAGCACAGATACGCAGTATTTT. Residues: CASTLGGSSTDTQYF.

The J gene is TRBJ2-3, the V gene TRBV5-5; possibly TRBD1 for D (6 bases). V lost 7 bases and J 4 bases, leaving 13 bases between the germline ends. Germline V lookup: CDR1 SGHKS, CDR2 YYEKEE (reference sequence). The CDR3 loop spans 13 amino acids. The CDR3 coding sequence is TGTGCCAGCTGGGGCAGGGGCTCAGATACGCAGTATTTT. Residues: CASWGRGSDTQYF.

In this sample, this clone turned up many times. The J gene is TRBJ1-2, the V gene TRBV27, with 8 bases matching TRBD1. Germline-derived CDR1 and CDR2 are MNHEY and SMNVEV (reference sequence). J gave up 8 bases and V 3 bases, and 5 bases lay outside the gene matches. The CDR3 loop spans 13 amino acids. The CDR3 DNA reads TGTGCCAGCAGTTTTTGGGCAGGGGGCGGCTACACCTTC. This gives the protein CASSFWAGGGYTF.

The V and J genes are TRBV6-5 and TRBJ1-1; D possibly corresponds to TRBD1 (6 bases). V was trimmed by 0 bases and J by 4 bases, leaving 15 bases between them. The germline CDR1 and CDR2 sequences are MNHEY and SVGAGI. This CDR3 is built from 16 residues. CDR3 in DNA: TGTGCCAGCAGTTACTCTCCGTACAGGGAAACCACTGAAGCTTTCTTT. Its protein is CASSYSPYRETTEAFF.

The rearrangement joins TRBV10-2 to TRBJ1-3; no reliable D call. Germline V lookup: CDR1 WSHSY, CDR2 SAAADI. This CDR3 has 16 amino acids. Trimming cost V 2 bases and J 2 bases, with 13 bases left between them. The CDR3 reads CASSEMAGATGNTIYF. Here the CDR3 DNA reads TGCGCCAGCAGTGAGATGGCCGGAGCTACTGGAAACACCATATATTTT.

The chain combines TRBV19 with TRBJ1-1, with 12 bases matching TRBD1. CDR1 and CDR2 (germline): LNHDA, SQIVND (reference sequence). V was pared by 5 bases and J by 8 bases, with 6 bases of the junction left unmatched. This CDR3 comprises 14 residues. This chain's CDR3 is CASSRDRGLTEAFF. In nucleotides, the CDR3 is TGTGCCAGTAGTCGGGACAGGGGGCTAACCGAAGCTTTCTTT. The full variable domain, completed using reference TRBV19 and TRBJ1-1, is DGGITQSPKYLFRKEGQNVTLSCEQNLNHDAMYWYRQDPGQGLRLIYYSQIVNDFQKGDIAEGYSVSREKKESFPLTVTSAQKNPTAFYLCASSRDRGLTEAFFGQGTRLTVV.

A single count supports this clone. This chain uses TRBV19 with TRBJ2-5, with 8 bases matching TRBD1. With V trimmed by 0 bases and J by 4 bases, 1 base remained unmatched. This CDR3 has 14 amino acids. Germline V gives CDR1 LNHDA, CDR2 SQIVND (reference sequence). CDR3: CASSIDTGGETQYF. The CDR3 bases are TGTGCCAGTAGTATAGATACAGGGGGAGAGACCCAGTACTTC.

A remark on this clone: Relative to the germline gene, one junction end is altered; a read error may explain this. Written as DNA, the CDR3 is TGTGCTAGTGGCTTGGGCGGGACGAGGTCAGATACGCAGTATTTT. Protein product: CASGLGGTRSDTQYF. This sequence joins TRBV12-5 and TRBJ2-3; D may be TRBD2 (6 bases). There are 15 residues in the CDR3. The germline V gene has CDR1 LGHNT and CDR2 FRNRAP.

The chain uses TRBV19 and TRBJ2-7; TRBD2 agrees at 7 bases. The CDR3 extends over 13 amino acids. CDR1 LNHDA and CDR2 SQIVND come from the germline V gene (reference sequence). With V trimmed by 11 bases and J by 4 bases, 11 bases remained unmatched. CDR3: CASGGQGGYEQYF. The CDR3 coding sequence is TGTGCCTCCGGTGGGCAGGGAGGGTACGAGCAGTACTTC.

CDR3 nucleotides: TGTGCCAGCAGGGGACAGGGAGGGGGCACTGAAGCTTTCTTT. Translating gives CASRGQGGGTEAFF. The chain couples TRBV27 to TRBJ1-1; TRBD1 matches at 9 bases. The CDR3 is 14 residues long. V lost 6 bases and J lost 4; bases outside the gene matches: 6. Per the germline V gene, CDR1 is MNHEY and CDR2 is SMNVEV (reference sequence).

The chain uses TRBV6-5 and TRBJ2-5, with 13 bases lining up with TRBD2. V lost 2 bases and J lost 3; bases outside the gene matches: 0. Germline V gives CDR1 MNHEY, CDR2 SVGAGI. CDR3 length: 15 residues. The CDR3 is CASSYGTSGKETQYF. The CDR3, as DNA: TGTGCCAGCAGTTACGGGACTAGCGGGAAAGAGACCCAGTACTTC.

CDR3 DNA: TGTGCCAGCAGCTTAGTGGGGGGCCGGGGGGGTGAGCAGTTCTTC. The encoded protein is CASSLVGGRGGEQFF. This rearrangement joins TRBV7-2 to TRBJ2-1, with 8 bases aligning to TRBD2. This CDR3 spans 15 amino acids. CDR1 and CDR2 (germline): SGHTA, FQGNSA. V shed 1 base, J shed 9 bases, and the junction held 8 bases outside the gene matches.

This clone is a singleton in its sample. The J gene is TRBJ1-2, the V gene TRBV24-1; possibly TRBD1 for D (5 bases). Trimming stripped 3 bases from V and 2 bases from J, with 9 bases between. The CDR3 runs 14 residues. Per the germline V gene, CDR1 is KGHDR and CDR2 is SFDVKD. The CDR3, as DNA: TGTGCCACCAGTGATCAGGGTCAGAACTATGGCTACACCTTC. The encoded protein is CATSDQGQNYGYTF.

Concerning this clone itself: One base away lies a much larger clone, so this may be a sequencing read error. The genes are TRBV6-5 and TRBJ1-1; D unresolved. This CDR3 is 15 amino acids long. The ends were cut back, 6 bases at V and 4 bases at J, with 18 bases in the middle. The germline V gene has CDR1 MNHEY and CDR2 SVGAGI. The CDR3 DNA reads as TGTGCCAGCAGCCCCCTGCGGCAGAGCAGCACTGAAGCTTTCTTT. It encodes CASSPLRQSSTEAFF.

The table lists this clone with many counts. The V call is TRBV5-4, the J call TRBJ1-4; 9 bases line up with TRBD1. The germline gives CDR1 SGHNT, CDR2 YYREEE (reference sequence). There are 14 residues in the CDR3. The ends lost 3 bases at V and 8 bases at J; junction bases unmatched: 5. In DNA, the CDR3 is TGTGCCAGCAGCTCAGGACAGGGGTCCGAAAAACTGTTTTTT. As protein: CASSSGQGSEKLFF.

This chain uses TRBV30 with TRBJ1-5; D uncertain. Germline lookup yields CDR1 GTSNPN and CDR2 SVGIG (reference sequence). The germline V and J ends were trimmed by 2 bases and 0 bases, with 11 bases remaining between them. The CDR3 sequence is 15 residues long. The CDR3 region has the DNA TGTGCCTGGAGTAGACGAGGTTATAGCAATCAGCCCCAGCATTTT. This translates into CAWSRRGYSNQPQHF.

V gene TRBV6-6 combines with J gene TRBJ2-1; 7 nucleotides align to TRBD1. CDR3 size: 15 residues. V was pared by 6 bases and J by 3 bases, with 8 bases of the junction left unmatched. Looked up from germline, CDR1 is MNHNY and CDR2 is SVGAGI (reference sequence). The CDR3 DNA reads as TGTGCCAGCAGCCAGACAGGGCTGCGCTACAATGAGCAGTTCTTC. Its translation: CASSQTGLRYNEQFF.